Included here is one T cell receptor (beta chain) sequence, with context. What it recognizes is unknown. The data originate from a study of cytomegalovirus exposure and HLA in healthy donors. The V gene's germline CDR1 is LNHDA and CDR2 SQIVND (reference sequence). The germline V and J ends were trimmed by 3 bases and 2 bases, with 13 bases remaining between them. This CDR3 contains 15 residues. It was with 60 Vbeta and 13 Jbeta primers that the PCR ran. Using immunoSEQ multiplex PCR, the repertoire was profiled, and TCRdb retains in-frame clones only, with some absent. The sample has about 210,000 clones, around four fifths seen once. Study-wide points: Most TCR sequences were seen very rarely across donors, but some public TCRs occurred in many. Later genetic work tied a missense DCLRE1C variant to beta-chain V and J trimming.

The sample taken for sequencing was PBMCs. The clonotype comes from a woman in her fifties or sixties in good health and CMV-seropositive. V is TRBV19 and J is TRBJ1-1, with a tentative D call TRBD1 (6 bases). The CDR3 region has the DNA TGTGCCAGTAGTATGTTTGGACAGCCAAACACTGAAGCTTTCTTT. Its protein product is CASSMFGQPNTEAFF. The entire variable domain, with the rest obtained from reference TRBV19 and TRBJ1-1, is as follows: DGGITQSPKYLFRKEGQNVTLSCEQNLNHDAMYWYRQDPGQGLRLIYYSQIVNDFQKGDIAEGYSVSREKKESFPLTVTSAQKNPTAFYLCASSMFGQPNTEAFFGQGTRLTVV.